At least ten counts were recorded for the clone carrying this T cell receptor (beta chain). Its antigen is still unknown. Libraries used 2 million unsorted PBMCs kept frozen in RNAlater. This sample was taken from a study of neurological immune-mediated disorders. Study-wide results and limits: Whereas HTLV-1-associated myelopathy showed the most TCR clonal expansion, multiple sclerosis showed the least, with levels below those of healthy controls.

The cDNA was synthesized by 5'RACE incorporating 10-nucleotide random UMIs. TCRdb re-derived calls from the 5' RACE reads in MiXCR, one entry per CDR3 protein. Seen here are some 41,000 distinct CDR3 sequences, about 2.3% observed once, and the top ten hold roughly an eighth. Trimming removed 6 bases from V and 5 bases from J; junction bases left unmatched: 9. Germline V gene sequence: CDR1 KGHSH, CDR2 LQKENI. CDR3 length: 14 residues. The origin of this receptor is a young man with multiple sclerosis. The sequenced material came from PBMCs. The chain joins TRBV18 to TRBJ2-7; 8 bases line up with TRBD2. In DNA form, the CDR3 reads TGTGCCAGCTCCTTGGGAAGCGGGAGAGACGAGCAGTACTTC. Translating it yields CASSLGSGRDEQYF.